This T cell receptor (beta chain) was captured in a study of shared clonotypes between healthy human individuals. As for the study in general: Two women and a few men aged 18 to 49 served as donors. Overall study results and limits: Larger estimated richness was generally seen in naive subsets than in memory subsets.

Germline CDR1 and CDR2: MNHEY and SMNVEV (reference sequence). The CDR3 spans 17 residues. Losses at the gene ends were 1 base for V and 5 bases for J; bases not matched to a gene: 7. Only one count was recorded for this clone. Antigen: not known. Libraries were prepared by immunoSEQ multiplex PCR; TCRdb keeps only in-frame clonotypes and omits some of them. This table has some 2.3 million clones, more than 80% appearing once. What was sequenced was naive CD4+ T cells from PBMCs. Documented subset: CD45RA+ positively selected. The sequence derives from a man younger than 30 in good health. Some clones in this sample may be carry-over from other donors' samples. The chain uses TRBV27 and TRBJ2-7, with 14 bases aligning to TRBD2. CDR3 coding DNA: TGTGCCAGCAGTTTATTCGGACTAGCGGGAGGCAGGGACGAGCAGTACTTC. It codes for CASSLFGLAGGRDEQYF.